This T cell receptor beta chain appears in the sequencing data of a study of blood T cell repertoires in COVID-19 (dated by TCRdb to the early 2020s). Regarding the research as a whole: Samples covering the acute and convalescent phases of COVID-19 were provided by collaborators in the United States, Italy and Spain. Where available, HLA class I and class II types were taken from metadata supplied by the sample provider and were not determined by assay-based typing. The material from the prospective study consisted of cDNA or gDNA derived from T cells, B-cell-depleted T cells, or PBMCs. Samples were obtained from the ongoing ImmuneRACE study (first 160 participants) and from 1,254 subjects provided by 6 global collaborators. The repertoires were released in a freely available public database intended as a resource for research on the immune response to SARS-CoV-2. Subjects who had been exposed to COVID-19, were actively infected with it, or had recovered from it provided the deeply sampled blood TCRbeta repertoires that made up the dataset. The sample metadata nearly always contained a de-identified subject ID, COVID-19 status, age in years and sex. On the study overall, not on this receptor specifically: The quantity of clinical and demographic metadata differed by source and by participant and was supplied without curation.

TCRbeta CDR3 regions were amplified from genomic DNA using the immunoSEQ Assay, a bias-controlled multiplex PCR. In the source study's methods: The number of nucleated cells in each sample was estimated by amplification of reference gene primers within the assay. Sequence reads were collapsed and filtered to measure the absolute abundance of every unique TCRbeta CDR3 rearrangement. For each sample, productive Simpson clonality was calculated as the square root of Simpson's diversity index across productive rearrangements. TCRdb retrieved this table from immuneACCESS and kept in-frame rearrangements only. Not all clones are present; in checked studies, unresolved V genes account for under half, and no reason is known for the remainder. V and J calls and clone size are as listed in that table; D and trimming were resolved from the DNA. For this sample there are about 160,000 clones; more than 90% appear just once. The ten largest clones add up to about a sixth of the sample.

From a lookup of the germline V gene, CDR1 and CDR2 are SGHVS and FQNEAQ. The CDR3 runs 14 amino acids, cysteine and phenylalanine included. The read is trimmed to its CDR3 DNA, 42 bases read in frame from base 1. V loses 1 base of germline sequence and J loses 1 base, and the interval between the two ends is 7 bases. Whole blood was collected in K2EDTA tubes by collaborating institutions according to the institutions' own protocols. For TCRbeta analysis, collaborators shipped samples in one of three forms: frozen whole blood, isolated PBMCs, or DNA extracted from either of those sample types. With regard to this clone: Its antigen has not been determined. The record has no base qualities; no much larger clone is one base away.

What was sequenced was peripheral blood. This receptor chain uses TRBV7-8 and TRBJ1-1, with no D gene named confidently. The origin of this receptor is a man aged 60-69 years with active or convalescent COVID-19. Here the CDR3 is given as CASSLVVGNTEAFF. Read as DNA, the sequence is TGTGCCAGCAGCTTAGTAGTCGGGAACACTGAAGCTTTCTTT.